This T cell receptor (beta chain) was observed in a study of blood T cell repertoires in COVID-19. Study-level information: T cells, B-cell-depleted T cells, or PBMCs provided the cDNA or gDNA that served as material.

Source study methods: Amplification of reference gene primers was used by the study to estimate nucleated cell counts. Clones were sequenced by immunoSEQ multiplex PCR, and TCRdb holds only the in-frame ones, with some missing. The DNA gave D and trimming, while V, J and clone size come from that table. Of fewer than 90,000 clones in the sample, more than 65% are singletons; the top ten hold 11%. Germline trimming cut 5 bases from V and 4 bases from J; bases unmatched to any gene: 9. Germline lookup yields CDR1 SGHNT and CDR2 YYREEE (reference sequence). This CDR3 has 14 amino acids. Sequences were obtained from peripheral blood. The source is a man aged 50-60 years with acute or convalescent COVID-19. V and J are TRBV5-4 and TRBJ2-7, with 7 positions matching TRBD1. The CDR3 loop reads CASSKRQGDYEQYF. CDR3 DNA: TGTGCCAGCAGTAAGAGACAGGGAGATTACGAGCAGTACTTC.